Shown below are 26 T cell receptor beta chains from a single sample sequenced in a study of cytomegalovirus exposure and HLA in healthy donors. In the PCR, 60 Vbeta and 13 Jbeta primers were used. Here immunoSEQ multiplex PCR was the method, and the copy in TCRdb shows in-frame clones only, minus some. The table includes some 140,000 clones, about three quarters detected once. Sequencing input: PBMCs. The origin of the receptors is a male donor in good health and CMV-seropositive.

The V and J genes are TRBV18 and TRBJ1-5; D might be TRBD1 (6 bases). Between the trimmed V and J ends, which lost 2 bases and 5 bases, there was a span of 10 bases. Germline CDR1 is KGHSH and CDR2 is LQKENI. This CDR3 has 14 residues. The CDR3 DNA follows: TGTGCCAGCTCACCATACCAGGGGTATCAGCCCCAGCATTTT. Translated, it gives CASSPYQGYQPQHF. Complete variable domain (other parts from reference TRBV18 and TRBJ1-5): NAGVMQNPRHLVRRRGQEARLRCSPMKGHSHVYWYRQLPEEGLKFMVYLQKENIIDESGMPKERFSAEFPKEGPSILRIQQVVRGDSAAYFCASSPYQGYQPQHFGDGTRLSIL.

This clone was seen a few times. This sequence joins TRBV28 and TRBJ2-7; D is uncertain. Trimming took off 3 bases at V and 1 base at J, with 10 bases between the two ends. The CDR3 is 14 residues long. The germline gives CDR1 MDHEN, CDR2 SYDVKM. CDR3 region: CASSLLTDSYEQYF. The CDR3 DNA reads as TGTGCCAGCAGTTTGTTAACAGATTCCTACGAGCAGTACTTC.

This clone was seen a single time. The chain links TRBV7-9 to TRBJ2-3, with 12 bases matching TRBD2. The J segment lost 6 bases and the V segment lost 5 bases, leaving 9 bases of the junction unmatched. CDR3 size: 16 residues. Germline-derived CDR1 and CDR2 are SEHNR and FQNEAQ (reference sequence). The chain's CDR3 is CASSPRLAGEVDTQYF. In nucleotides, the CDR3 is TGTGCCAGCAGCCCGAGACTAGCGGGAGAAGTTGATACGCAGTATTTT.

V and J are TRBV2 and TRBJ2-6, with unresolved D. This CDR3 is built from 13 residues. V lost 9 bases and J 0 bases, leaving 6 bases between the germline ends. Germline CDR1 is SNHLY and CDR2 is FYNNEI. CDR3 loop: CASHSSGANVLTF. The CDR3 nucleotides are TGTGCCAGTCACAGCTCTGGGGCCAACGTCCTGACTTTC.

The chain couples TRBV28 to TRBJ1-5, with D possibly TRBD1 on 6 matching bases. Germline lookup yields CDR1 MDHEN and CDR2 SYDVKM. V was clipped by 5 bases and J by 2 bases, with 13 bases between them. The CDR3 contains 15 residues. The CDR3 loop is CASSPTGLGNQPQHF. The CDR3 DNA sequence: TGTGCCAGCAGTCCGACAGGACTCGGCAATCAGCCCCAGCATTTT.

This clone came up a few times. CDR3 in amino acids: CASSYVLAAYNEQFF. CDR3 in DNA: TGTGCCAGCAGTTACGTCCTAGCGGCCTACAATGAGCAGTTCTTC. V gene TRBV6-5 combines with J gene TRBJ2-1; 7 bases match TRBD2. The CDR3 extends over 15 amino acids. V trimming: 2 bases; J trimming: 2 bases; junction bases outside the gene matches: 3. Germline values: CDR1 MNHEY, CDR2 SVGAGI.

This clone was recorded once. Here the CDR3 reads CASSALGAGGPVTDTQYF. CDR3 coding DNA: TGTGCCAGCAGCGCCCTGGGAGCGGGGGGGCCGGTGACAGATACGCAGTATTTT. This chain connects TRBV7-6 to TRBJ2-3, with TRBD2 matching over 10 bases. The CDR3 is 18 residues long. V lost 5 bases to trimming and J lost 3 bases; unmatched junction nucleotides: 14. Germline lookup yields CDR1 SGHVS and CDR2 FNYEAQ.

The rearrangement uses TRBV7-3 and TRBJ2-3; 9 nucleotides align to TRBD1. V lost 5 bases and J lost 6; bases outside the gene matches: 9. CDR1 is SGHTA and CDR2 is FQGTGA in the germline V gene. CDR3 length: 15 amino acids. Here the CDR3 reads CASSPRTGAFDTQYF. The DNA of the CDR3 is TGTGCCAGCAGCCCCAGGACAGGGGCATTTGATACGCAGTATTTT.

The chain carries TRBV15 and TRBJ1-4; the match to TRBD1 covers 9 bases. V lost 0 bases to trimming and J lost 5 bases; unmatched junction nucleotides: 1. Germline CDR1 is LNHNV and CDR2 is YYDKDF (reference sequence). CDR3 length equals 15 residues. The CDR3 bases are TGTGCCACCAGCAGAGATGGGACAGGGAATGAAAAACTGTTTTTT. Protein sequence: CATSRDGTGNEKLFF.

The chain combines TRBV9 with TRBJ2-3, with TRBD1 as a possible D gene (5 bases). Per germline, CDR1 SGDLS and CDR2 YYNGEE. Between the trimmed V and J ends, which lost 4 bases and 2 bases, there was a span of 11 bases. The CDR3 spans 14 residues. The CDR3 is CASSPGGATDTQYF. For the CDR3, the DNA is TGTGCCAGCAGCCCCGGTGGGGCCACAGATACGCAGTATTTT.

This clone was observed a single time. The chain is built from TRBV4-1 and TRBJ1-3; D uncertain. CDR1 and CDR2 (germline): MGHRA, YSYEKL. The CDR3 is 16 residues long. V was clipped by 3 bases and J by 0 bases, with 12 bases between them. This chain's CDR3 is CASSQAQLSSGNTIYF. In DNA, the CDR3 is TGCGCCAGCAGCCAGGCACAGCTTTCCTCTGGAAACACCATATATTTT.

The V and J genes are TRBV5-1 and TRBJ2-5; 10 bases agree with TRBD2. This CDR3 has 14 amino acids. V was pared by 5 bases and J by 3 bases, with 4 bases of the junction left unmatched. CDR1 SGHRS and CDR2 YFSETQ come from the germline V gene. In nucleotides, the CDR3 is TGCGCCAGCAGTTCAACTAGCGGGGAAGAGACCCAGTACTTC. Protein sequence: CASSSTSGEETQYF. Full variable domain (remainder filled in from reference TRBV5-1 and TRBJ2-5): KAGVTQTPRYLIKTRGQQVTLSCSPISGHRSVSWYQQTPGQGLQFLFEYFSETQRNKGNFPGRFSGRQFSNSRSEMNVSTLELGDSALYLCASSSTSGEETQYFGPGTRLLVL.

The CDR3 nucleotides read TGTGCCAGCAGCTTAGAGGGACTAGCGGAGACCGCCTACGAGCAGTACTTC. As protein: CASSLEGLAETAYEQYF. This chain connects TRBV11-2 to TRBJ2-7; 11 positions match TRBD2. The V gene end was trimmed by 0 bases and the J gene end by 2 bases; junction bases not matched to a gene: 6. The CDR3 is 17 amino acids. In germline, CDR1 is SGHAT, CDR2 FQNNGV.

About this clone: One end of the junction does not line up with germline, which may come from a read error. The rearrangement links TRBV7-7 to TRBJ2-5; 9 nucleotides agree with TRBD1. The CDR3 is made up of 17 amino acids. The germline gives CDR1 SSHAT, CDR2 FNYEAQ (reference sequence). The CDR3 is CASSLGAGTGNQETQYF. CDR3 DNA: TGTGCTAGCAGCTTAGGAGCCGGGACAGGGAATCAAGAGACCCAGTACTTC.

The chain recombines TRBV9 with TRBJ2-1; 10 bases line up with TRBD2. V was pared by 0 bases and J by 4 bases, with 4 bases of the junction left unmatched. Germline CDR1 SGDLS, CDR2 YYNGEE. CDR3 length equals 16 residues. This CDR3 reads CASSVGGTSVYNEQFF. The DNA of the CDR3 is TGTGCCAGCAGCGTAGGTGGGACTAGCGTATACAATGAGCAGTTCTTC.

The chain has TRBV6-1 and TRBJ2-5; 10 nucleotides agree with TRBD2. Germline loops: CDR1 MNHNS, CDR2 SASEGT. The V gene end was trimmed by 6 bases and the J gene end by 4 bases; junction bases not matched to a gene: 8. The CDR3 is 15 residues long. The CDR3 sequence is CASRTLAGDGETQYF. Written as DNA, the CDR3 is TGTGCCAGCAGGACCCTAGCGGGAGATGGAGAGACCCAGTACTTC.

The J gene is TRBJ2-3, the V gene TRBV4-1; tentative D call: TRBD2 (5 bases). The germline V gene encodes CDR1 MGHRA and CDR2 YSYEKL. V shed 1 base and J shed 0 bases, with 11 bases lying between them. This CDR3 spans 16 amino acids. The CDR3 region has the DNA TGCGCCAGCAGCCAAGTTCCGACGGGGAGCACAGATACGCAGTATTTT. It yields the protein CASSQVPTGSTDTQYF.

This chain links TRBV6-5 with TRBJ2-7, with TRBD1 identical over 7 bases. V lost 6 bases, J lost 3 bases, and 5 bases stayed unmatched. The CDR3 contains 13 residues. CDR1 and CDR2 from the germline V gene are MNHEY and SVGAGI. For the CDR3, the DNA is TGTGCCAGCAGCCGGGACAGCAACTACGAGCAGTACTTC. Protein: CASSRDSNYEQYF.

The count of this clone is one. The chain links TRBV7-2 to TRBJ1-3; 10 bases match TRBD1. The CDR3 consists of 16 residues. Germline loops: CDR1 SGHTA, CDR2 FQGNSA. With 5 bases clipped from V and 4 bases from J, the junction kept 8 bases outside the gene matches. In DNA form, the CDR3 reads TGTGCCAGCAGCCCGGGACAGGGGTTCTCAGGAAACACCATATATTTT. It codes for CASSPGQGFSGNTIYF.

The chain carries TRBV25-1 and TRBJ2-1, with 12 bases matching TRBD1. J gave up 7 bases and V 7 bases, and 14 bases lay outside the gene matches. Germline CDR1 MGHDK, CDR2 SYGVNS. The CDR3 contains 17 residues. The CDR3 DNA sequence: TGTGCCAGCACCCCAACCGGGACAGGGGGCTTTCGAAATGAGCAGTTCTTC. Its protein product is CASTPTGTGGFRNEQFF.

The CDR3 protein is CASSLTIAGRADTQYF. The CDR3 DNA is TGTGCCAGCAGCTTGACGATAGCGGGGAGGGCAGATACGCAGTATTTT. The chain couples TRBV5-6 to TRBJ2-3; 8 bases map to TRBD2. V gave up 1 base and J gave up 4 bases; unmatched junction bases: 8. From germline, CDR1 is SGHDT and CDR2 YYEEEE. The CDR3 has 16 residues.

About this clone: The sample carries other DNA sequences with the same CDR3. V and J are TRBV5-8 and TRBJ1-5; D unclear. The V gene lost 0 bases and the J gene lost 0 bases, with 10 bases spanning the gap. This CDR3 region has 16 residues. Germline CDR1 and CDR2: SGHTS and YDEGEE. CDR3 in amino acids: CASSLVGSGSNQPQHF. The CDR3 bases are TGTGCCAGCAGCTTGGTTGGTTCAGGTAGCAATCAGCCCCAGCATTTT.

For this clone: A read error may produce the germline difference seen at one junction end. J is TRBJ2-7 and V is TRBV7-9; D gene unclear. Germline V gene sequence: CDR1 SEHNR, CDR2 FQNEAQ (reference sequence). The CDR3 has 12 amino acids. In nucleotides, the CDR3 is TGTTCCAGCAGCGTGACATCTCGCGAGCAGTACTTC. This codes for CSSSVTSREQYF.

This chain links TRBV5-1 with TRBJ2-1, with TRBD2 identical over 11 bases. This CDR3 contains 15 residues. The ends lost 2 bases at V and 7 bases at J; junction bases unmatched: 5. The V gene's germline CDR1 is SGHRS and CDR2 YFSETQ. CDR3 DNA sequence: TGCGCCAGCAGCTTTAGCGGGGGGGCCTTGAATGAGCAGTTCTTC. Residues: CASSFSGGALNEQFF.

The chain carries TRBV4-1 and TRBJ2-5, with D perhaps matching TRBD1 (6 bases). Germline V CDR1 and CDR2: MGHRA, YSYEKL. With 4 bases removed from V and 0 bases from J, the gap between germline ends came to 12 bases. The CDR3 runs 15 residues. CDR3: CASSLGTKYQETQYF. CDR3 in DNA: TGCGCCAGCAGCCTTGGGACAAAGTACCAAGAGACCCAGTACTTC.

CDR3 coding DNA: TGTGCCAGTACCCCGGGCCGGGGTCAGACCCAGTACTTC. It specifies CASTPGRGQTQYF. This chain links TRBV19 with TRBJ2-5; a weak D match, TRBD2 (5 bases). Trimming removed 7 bases from V and 6 bases from J, with 15 bases in between. The CDR3 contains 13 residues. Looked up from germline, CDR1 is LNHDA and CDR2 is SQIVND (reference sequence). The full variable domain, its missing parts supplied by reference TRBV19 and TRBJ2-5, is DGGITQSPKYLFRKEGQNVTLSCEQNLNHDAMYWYRQDPGQGLRLIYYSQIVNDFQKGDIAEGYSVSREKKESFPLTVTSAQKNPTAFYLCASTPGRGQTQYFGPGTRLLVL.